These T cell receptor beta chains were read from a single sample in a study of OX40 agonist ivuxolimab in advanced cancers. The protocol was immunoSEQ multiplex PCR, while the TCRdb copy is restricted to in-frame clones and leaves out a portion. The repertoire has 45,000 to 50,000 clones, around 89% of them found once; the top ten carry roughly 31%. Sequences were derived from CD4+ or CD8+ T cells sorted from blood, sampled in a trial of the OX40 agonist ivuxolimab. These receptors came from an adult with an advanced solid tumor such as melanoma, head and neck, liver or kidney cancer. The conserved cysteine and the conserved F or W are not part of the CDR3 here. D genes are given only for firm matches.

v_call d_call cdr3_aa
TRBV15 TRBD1 ATSPGRTGDWGNQPQH
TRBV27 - ASSLGGLSNQPQH
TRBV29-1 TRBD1 SVDTTGGPGYT
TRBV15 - ATSNRDGNSPLH
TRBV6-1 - ASRRGAGELF
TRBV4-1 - ASRQGVGGGADEQF
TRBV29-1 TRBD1 SVPGTGSLGSNYGYT
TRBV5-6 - ASSLGSGMNTEAF
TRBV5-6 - ASSWWVGNQPQH
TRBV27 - ASSLRQPVYSGYT
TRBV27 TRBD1 ASSLRGGGKNIQY
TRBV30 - AWIRYAGKNTEAF
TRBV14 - ASSQDPAETQY
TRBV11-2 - ASSFGGTDTQY
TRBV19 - ASSFHGGEQH
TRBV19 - ASTHGVTEAF